This is a list of T cell receptor beta chains from one sample in a study of blood T cells in healthy people across ages. TCRdb processed the 5' RACE reads anew with MiXCR; each CDR3 protein has one entry. The table includes 1.2 million to 1.5 million distinct CDR3 sequences, roughly 40% detected once. Sequences were obtained from blood. These receptor sequences come from a woman in her late teens or twenties in good health. Both conserved end residues are part of each CDR3. D genes are given only for firm matches. Not every row has a clone size; where given, it reads once, few, many or a size class.

clone size: .; D gene: TRBD2; V gene: TRBV7-2; J gene: TRBJ2-1; CDR3 protein: CASSAGLGGNEQFF; CDR3 DNA: TGTGCCAGCTCGGCGGGACTAGGGGGCAATGAGCAGTTCTTC
clone size: once; D gene: .; V gene: TRBV2; J gene: TRBJ1-2; CDR3 protein: CASSEDLGDGYTF; CDR3 DNA: TGTGCCAGCAGTGAAGATCTTGGGGATGGCTACACCTTC
clone size: few; D gene: .; V gene: TRBV6-6; J gene: TRBJ2-1; CDR3 protein: CASSPLGKTDYNEQFF; CDR3 DNA: TGTGCCAGCAGTCCCTTGGGGAAAACAGACTACAATGAGCAGTTCTTC
clone size: many; D gene: .; V gene: TRBV29-1; J gene: TRBJ2-2; CDR3 protein: CSMARGNTGELFF; CDR3 DNA: TGCAGCATGGCTAGGGGAAACACCGGGGAGCTGTTTTTT
clone size: .; D gene: TRBD1; V gene: TRBV7-3; J gene: TRBJ2-3; CDR3 protein: CASSPWGTGDADTQYF; CDR3 DNA: TGTGCCAGCAGCCCTTGGGGGACAGGGGACGCAGATACGCAGTATTTT
clone size: .; D gene: .; V gene: TRBV6-2/TRBV6-3; J gene: TRBJ2-1; CDR3 protein: CASSYPPPAVNEQFF; CDR3 DNA: TGTGCCAGCAGTTATCCGCCTCCAGCAGTCAATGAGCAGTTCTTC
clone size: .; D gene: .; V gene: TRBV18; J gene: TRBJ2-7; CDR3 protein: CASSPPGRLDGNEQYF; CDR3 DNA: TGTGCCAGCTCACCACCGGGGAGGCTAGATGGGAATGAGCAGTACTTC
clone size: few; D gene: TRBD1; V gene: TRBV6-6; J gene: TRBJ1-2; CDR3 protein: CASSYRGENYGYTF; CDR3 DNA: TGTGCCAGCAGCTACAGGGGCGAGAACTATGGCTACACCTTC
clone size: few; D gene: TRBD2; V gene: TRBV12-3/TRBV12-4; J gene: TRBJ2-3; CDR3 protein: CASKRETDTQYF; CDR3 DNA: TGTGCCAGCAAGCGGGAGACAGATACGCAGTATTTT
clone size: .; D gene: TRBD1; V gene: TRBV12-3/TRBV12-4; J gene: TRBJ1-1; CDR3 protein: CASNLGTGRTEAFF; CDR3 DNA: TGTGCCAGCAACCTAGGGACAGGGAGAACTGAAGCTTTCTTT
clone size: .; D gene: .; V gene: TRBV9; J gene: TRBJ2-4; CDR3 protein: CASSPRGELAKNIQYF; CDR3 DNA: TGTGCCAGCAGCCCCCGGGGTGAGCTAGCCAAAAACATTCAGTACTTC
clone size: few; D gene: .; V gene: TRBV12-3/TRBV12-4; J gene: TRBJ2-7; CDR3 protein: CASRGTPTYEQYF; CDR3 DNA: TGTGCCAGCAGGGGGACACCGACATACGAGCAGTACTTC
clone size: .; D gene: TRBD1; V gene: TRBV12-3/TRBV12-4; J gene: TRBJ1-5; CDR3 protein: CASTKTGEGNQPQHF; CDR3 DNA: TGTGCCAGCACCAAGACAGGGGAGGGCAATCAGCCCCAGCATTTT
clone size: few; D gene: .; V gene: TRBV28; J gene: TRBJ1-2; CDR3 protein: CASSPAGSWQGDGYTF; CDR3 DNA: TGTGCCAGCAGTCCAGCAGGGTCGTGGCAGGGAGATGGCTACACCTTC
clone size: .; D gene: .; V gene: TRBV5-1; J gene: TRBJ1-1; CDR3 protein: CASSFNQGYTEAFF; CDR3 DNA: TGCGCCAGCAGCTTCAACCAGGGGTACACTGAAGCTTTCTTT
clone size: few; D gene: .; V gene: TRBV11-2; J gene: TRBJ2-7; CDR3 protein: CASSWAGSYEQYF; CDR3 DNA: TGTGCCAGCAGCTGGGCGGGCTCCTACGAGCAGTACTTC
clone size: .; D gene: .; V gene: TRBV4-1; J gene: TRBJ2-3; CDR3 protein: CASSQERSSSTDTQYF; CDR3 DNA: TGCGCCAGCAGCCAAGAACGGTCGTCTAGCACAGATACGCAGTATTTT
clone size: .; D gene: TRBD2; V gene: TRBV6-2/TRBV6-3; J gene: TRBJ2-1; CDR3 protein: CASTLAGGPEQFF; CDR3 DNA: TGTGCCAGCACCCTAGCGGGGGGACCAGAGCAGTTCTTC
clone size: .; D gene: .; V gene: TRBV20-1; J gene: TRBJ2-1; CDR3 protein: CSAREGGANYNEQFF; CDR3 DNA: TGCAGTGCTAGAGAAGGGGGGGCTAACTACAATGAGCAGTTCTTC
clone size: .; D gene: .; V gene: TRBV14; J gene: TRBJ1-1; CDR3 protein: CASSQDTMNTEAFF; CDR3 DNA: TGTGCCAGCAGCCAAGATACGATGAACACTGAAGCTTTCTTT
clone size: many; D gene: TRBD1; V gene: TRBV7-9; J gene: TRBJ2-7; CDR3 protein: CASSSDRGFDEQYF; CDR3 DNA: TGTGCCAGCAGCTCGGACAGGGGCTTCGACGAGCAGTACTTC
clone size: .; D gene: .; V gene: TRBV20-1; J gene: TRBJ2-7; CDR3 protein: CSASGVEQYF; CDR3 DNA: TGCAGTGCTAGTGGGGTCGAGCAGTACTTC
clone size: few; D gene: .; V gene: TRBV20-1; J gene: TRBJ1-6; CDR3 protein: CSARGTVNSPLHF; CDR3 DNA: TGCAGTGCTAGAGGGACAGTCAATTCACCCCTCCACTTT
clone size: .; D gene: TRBD2; V gene: TRBV4-1; J gene: TRBJ2-7; CDR3 protein: CASSPSGSPHEQYF; CDR3 DNA: TGCGCCAGCAGCCCCAGCGGGAGCCCCCACGAGCAGTACTTC
clone size: .; D gene: TRBD1; V gene: TRBV28; J gene: TRBJ2-1; CDR3 protein: CASSRGQEDLNEQFF; CDR3 DNA: TGTGCCAGCAGCCGCGGACAGGAGGATTTAAATGAGCAGTTCTTC
clone size: .; D gene: TRBD2; V gene: TRBV5-5; J gene: TRBJ2-1; CDR3 protein: CASKAGLGGYNEQFF; CDR3 DNA: TGTGCCAGCAAGGCGGGACTAGGAGGATACAATGAGCAGTTCTTC
clone size: few; D gene: TRBD1; V gene: TRBV27; J gene: TRBJ2-7; CDR3 protein: CASSSGGTGQYF; CDR3 DNA: TGTGCCAGCAGTTCCGGAGGGACAGGGCAGTACTTC
clone size: once; D gene: TRBD1; V gene: TRBV3-1; J gene: TRBJ1-1; CDR3 protein: CASSQSRGQGNTEAFF; CDR3 DNA: TGTGCCAGCAGCCAGTCCAGGGGGCAGGGGAACACTGAAGCTTTCTTT
clone size: .; D gene: .; V gene: TRBV5-1; J gene: TRBJ2-1; CDR3 protein: CASSPGEPYNEQFF; CDR3 DNA: TGCGCCAGCAGCCCAGGGGAACCCTACAATGAGCAGTTCTTC
clone size: few; D gene: TRBD2; V gene: TRBV3-1; J gene: TRBJ2-1; CDR3 protein: CASSQQAGGSHNEQFF; CDR3 DNA: TGTGCCAGCAGCCAACAAGCGGGAGGGAGTCACAATGAGCAGTTCTTC
clone size: few; D gene: .; V gene: TRBV9; J gene: TRBJ2-3; CDR3 protein: CASSVEAADLVGTDTQYF; CDR3 DNA: TGTGCCAGCAGCGTAGAAGCGGCAGACCTGGTTGGCACAGATACGCAGTATTTT
clone size: few; D gene: .; V gene: TRBV7-9; J gene: TRBJ2-1; CDR3 protein: CASSFQGGKSYNEQFF; CDR3 DNA: TGTGCCAGCAGCTTCCAAGGGGGTAAATCCTACAATGAGCAGTTCTTC
clone size: once; D gene: .; V gene: TRBV14; J gene: TRBJ1-6; CDR3 protein: CASSQQAGTPLHF; CDR3 DNA: TGTGCCAGCAGCCAACAAGCAGGGACACCCCTCCACTTT
clone size: few; D gene: .; V gene: TRBV5-1; J gene: TRBJ2-7; CDR3 protein: CASSRIQTSYEQYF; CDR3 DNA: TGCGCCAGCAGTCGCATCCAGACGTCCTACGAGCAGTACTTC
clone size: .; D gene: TRBD2; V gene: TRBV20-1; J gene: TRBJ2-3; CDR3 protein: CSALPTAGGVTDTQYF; CDR3 DNA: TGCAGTGCTCTCCCAACGGCGGGAGGTGTGACAGATACGCAGTATTTT
clone size: .; D gene: TRBD1; V gene: TRBV27; J gene: TRBJ2-7; CDR3 protein: CASSRGQPNAYEQYF; CDR3 DNA: TGTGCCAGCAGTAGGGGACAGCCGAATGCGTACGAGCAGTACTTC
clone size: .; D gene: .; V gene: TRBV12-5; J gene: TRBJ2-5; CDR3 protein: CASGYSEETQYF; CDR3 DNA: TGTGCTAGTGGGTACTCCGAAGAGACCCAGTACTTC
clone size: few; D gene: .; V gene: TRBV10-3; J gene: TRBJ1-1; CDR3 protein: CAISDSRMRENTEAFF; CDR3 DNA: TGTGCCATCAGTGACTCCCGAATGAGGGAAAACACTGAAGCTTTCTTT
clone size: .; D gene: .; V gene: TRBV7-2; J gene: TRBJ1-2; CDR3 protein: CASSLGPGSGGYTF; CDR3 DNA: TGTGCCAGCAGCTTAGGGCCGGGGTCGGGTGGCTACACCTTC
clone size: few; D gene: .; V gene: TRBV7-9; J gene: TRBJ2-1; CDR3 protein: CASSFGLNEQFF; CDR3 DNA: TGTGCCAGCAGCTTTGGGCTAAATGAGCAGTTCTTC
clone size: .; D gene: TRBD1; V gene: TRBV6-1; J gene: TRBJ2-6; CDR3 protein: CASSDRTGGQEISGANVLTF; CDR3 DNA: TGTGCCAGCAGTGACCGGACAGGGGGCCAAGAGATCTCTGGGGCCAACGTCCTGACTTTC
clone size: few; D gene: .; V gene: TRBV12-3/TRBV12-4; J gene: TRBJ2-3; CDR3 protein: CASGLGVHTSTDTQYF; CDR3 DNA: TGTGCCAGCGGGCTAGGAGTCCACACTAGCACAGATACGCAGTATTTT
clone size: .; D gene: .; V gene: TRBV7-8; J gene: TRBJ2-3; CDR3 protein: CANSSRGTNYPDTQYF; CDR3 DNA: TGTGCCAACAGCTCGAGGGGGACCAATTATCCAGATACGCAGTATTTT
clone size: .; D gene: .; V gene: TRBV11-3; J gene: TRBJ2-3; CDR3 protein: CASSFGATSTDTQYF; CDR3 DNA: TGTGCCAGCAGCTTCGGGGCCACCTCCACAGATACGCAGTATTTT
clone size: few; D gene: .; V gene: TRBV20-1; J gene: TRBJ1-2; CDR3 protein: CSATTGSAYGYTF; CDR3 DNA: TGCAGTGCTACCACAGGGTCGGCCTATGGCTACACCTTC
clone size: .; D gene: .; V gene: TRBV7-9; J gene: TRBJ2-1; CDR3 protein: CASGRPPGEQFF; CDR3 DNA: TGTGCCAGCGGGAGGCCCCCAGGGGAGCAGTTCTTC
clone size: few; D gene: .; V gene: TRBV2; J gene: TRBJ2-1; CDR3 protein: CASSENVAGLGEQFF; CDR3 DNA: TGTGCCAGCAGTGAAAATGTGGCGGGGCTTGGGGAGCAGTTCTTC
clone size: few; D gene: .; V gene: TRBV5-1; J gene: TRBJ2-1; CDR3 protein: CASRSSGHSYGDEQFF; CDR3 DNA: TGCGCCAGCAGAAGCTCGGGACACTCTTACGGGGATGAGCAGTTCTTC